The 6 T cell receptor beta chains reported below all come from one sample, sequenced in a study of molecular identifiers for immune sequencing clone quantification. TCRdb ran MiXCR on the PCR reads and lists one entry per CDR3 protein. The profile covers under 350,000 distinct CDR3 sequences, with about 23% appearing a single time and around 0.76% taken by the ten largest. Sequences were obtained from naive CD8+ T cells from blood, with Jurkat cell RNA spiked in. Subset indicated: FACS-sorted CD8+CD4-CCR7+CD45RA+ naive T cells. Receptors originate from a human donor in good health. Some libraries in this study had Jurkat cell RNA spiked in.

The rearrangement links TRBV2 to TRBJ1-5; D is uncertain. The CDR3 spans 13 residues. With 0 bases removed from V and 7 bases from J, the gap between germline ends came to 7 bases. Per the germline V gene, CDR1 is SNHLY and CDR2 is FYNNEI. The CDR3 sequence is CASSEAGDQPQHF. DNA of the CDR3: TGTGCCAGCAGTGAAGCCGGAGACCAGCCCCAGCATTTT.

This clonotype showed up many times. The chain links TRBV9 to TRBJ2-5; unclear D gene. Looked up from germline, CDR1 is SGDLS and CDR2 is YYNGEE. The length of the CDR3 is 12 residues. The ends were cut back, 0 bases at V and 3 bases at J, with 3 bases in the middle. The chain's CDR3 is CASSVDEETQYF. The CDR3 DNA follows: TGTGCCAGCAGCGTAGACGAAGAGACCCAGTACTTC.

This clonotype was seen repeatedly, ten times or more. The chain employs TRBV7-2 and TRBJ2-7; D remains unclear. CDR1 SGHTA and CDR2 FQGNSA come from the germline V gene. The CDR3 is 14 amino acids. Trimming stripped 5 bases from V and 2 bases from J, with 13 bases between. Here the CDR3 reads CASSPWPGAYEQYF. CDR3 nucleotide sequence: TGTGCCAGCAGCCCCTGGCCAGGAGCCTACGAGCAGTACTTC. Combining the CDR3 with reference TRBV7-2 and TRBJ2-7 gives the whole variable domain GAGVSQSPSNKVTEKGKDVELRCDPISGHTALYWYRQSLGQGLEFLIYFQGNSAPDKSGLPSDRFSAERTGGSVSTLTIQRTQQEDSAVYLCASSPWPGAYEQYFGPGTRLTVT.

Ten or more counts support this clonotype. This chain uses TRBV6-2 or TRBV6-3 with TRBJ2-7, with D uncertain. Germline loops: CDR1 MNHEY, CDR2 SVGEGT. Trimming took 11 bases from V and 4 from J, leaving 15 bases between them. The CDR3 extends over 12 amino acids. The CDR3 region has the DNA TGTGCCGTCGAGGTGCGCGAATACGAGCAGTACTTC. Translated: CAVEVREYEQYF.

In its sample, this clonotype was seen many times. The rearrangement joins TRBV5-1 to TRBJ2-3; 10 bases map to TRBD1. The V segment lost 0 bases and the J segment 4 bases; nucleotides outside the gene matches: 8. Germline V CDR1 and CDR2: SGHRS, YFSETQ. The CDR3 extends over 17 amino acids. The chain's CDR3 is CASSLAGDRGIADTQYF. CDR3 coding DNA: TGCGCCAGCAGCTTGGCCGGGGACAGGGGTATCGCAGATACGCAGTATTTT.

As to this clonotype: A single base separates this from a much larger clone, so it may be a read error. The J gene is TRBJ2-7, the V gene TRBV30, with D perhaps matching TRBD1 (6 bases). V was cut by 3 bases and J by 5 bases, with 11 bases left in between. Germline CDR1 GTSNPN, CDR2 SVGIG (reference sequence). The CDR3 loop spans 12 amino acids. The chain's CDR3 is CAWSRDNNEQYF. Written as DNA, the CDR3 is TGTGCCTGGAGCCGGGACAACAACGAGCAGTACTTC.